A single sample gave rise to the 9 T cell receptor beta chains below, sequenced in a study of T cells in Graves' hyperthyroidism and ophthalmopathy (dated by TCRdb to about 2019). The library relied on multiplex PCR. Sequenced using an Illumina HiSeq 2000. The TCR beta CDR3 regions were amplified from the RNA transcripts. For the first round of RT-PCR on the TCR CDR3, the HTBI primer set was used together with the Qiagen OneStep RT-PCR kit. TCRdb took the public reads, trimmed them with fastp at Q25, ran MiXCR for clone calling and kept in-frame beta chains. Rows merge per CDR3 protein into single entries with the most common DNA and genes. The sample table shows about 640,000 distinct CDR3 sequences, and 20% to 25% are seen once. The ten most abundant clones make up approximately 30% of the sample. The sequencing sample was made of blood. Receptors originate from a man aged 30 to 45 with Graves' ophthalmopathy.

The J gene is TRBJ2-7, the V gene TRBV5-1, with a possible D match to TRBD1 (8 bases). The CDR3 contains 15 residues. Between the trimmed V and J ends, which lost 0 bases and 7 bases, there was a span of 17 bases. The germline V gene has CDR1 SGHRS and CDR2 YFSETQ. CDR3 in DNA: TGCGCCAGCAGCTTGGAGCGGGGACAGGCGGGTGAGCAGTACTTC. It specifies CASSLERGQAGEQYF.

This clonotype was picked up a small number of times. J is TRBJ2-2 and V is TRBV15; no reliable D call. Germline loops: CDR1 LNHNV, CDR2 YYDKDF (reference sequence). V lost 1 base and J 2 bases, leaving 8 bases between the germline ends. The CDR3 loop spans 15 amino acids. The CDR3 nucleotides read TGTGCCACCAGCAGAGTCCACGCAAACACCGGGGAGCTGTTTTTT. This translates into CATSRVHANTGELFF. The full variable domain, rest sourced from reference TRBV15 and TRBJ2-2, is DAMVIQNPRYQVTQFGKPVTLSCSQTLNHNVMYWYQQKSSQAPKLLFHYYDKDFNNEADTPDNFQSRRPNTSFCFLDIRSPGLGDTAMYLCATSRVHANTGELFFGEGSRLTVL.

The table lists this clonotype with a few counts. V gene TRBV18 combines with J gene TRBJ2-2; D gene ambiguous. The CDR3 covers 16 residues. V lost 0 bases and J lost 1, with 9 bases in between. Germline V gives CDR1 KGHSH, CDR2 LQKENI. The CDR3: CASSPPNGQNTGELFF. Written as DNA, the CDR3 is TGTGCCAGCTCACCACCCAACGGGCAGAACACCGGGGAGCTGTTTTTT. Full variable domain (outside the CDR3, taken from reference TRBV18 and TRBJ2-2): NAGVMQNPRHLVRRRGQEARLRCSPMKGHSHVYWYRQLPEEGLKFMVYLQKENIIDESGMPKERFSAEFPKEGPSILRIQQVVRGDSAAYFCASSPPNGQNTGELFFGEGSRLTVL.

The gene calls are TRBV7-2 and TRBJ2-3, with 7 bases fitting TRBD1. CDR3 length: 17 amino acids. V was pared by 4 bases and J by 4 bases, with 14 bases of the junction left unmatched. CDR1 is SGHTA and CDR2 is FQGNSA in the germline V gene. The CDR3 nucleotides are TGTGCCAGCAGCTCGAAGCACCGACAGGGACGGGCAGATACGCAGTATTTT. Translation: CASSSKHRQGRADTQYF.

The V gene is TRBV7-8, the J gene TRBJ1-5, with a tentative D call TRBD1 (5 bases). CDR1 SGHVS and CDR2 FQNEAQ come from the germline V gene. The ends were cut back, 1 base at V and 3 bases at J, with 19 bases in the middle. The CDR3 covers 18 residues. The CDR3 loop reads CASSLGGRSDSLNQPQHF. CDR3 coding DNA: TGTGCCAGCAGCTTAGGAGGGAGGAGCGACAGCCTCAATCAGCCCCAGCATTTT.

The chain carries TRBV5-4 and TRBJ1-2; 7 nucleotides match TRBD1. The trim removed 2 bases at V and 0 bases at J, leaving 10 bases unmatched. Germline V lookup: CDR1 SGHNT, CDR2 YYREEE (reference sequence). This CDR3 is 17 amino acids long. The CDR3 bases are TGTGCCAGCAGCTTACTTCTGCGGGACAGAGCTAACTATGGCTACACCTTC. As protein: CASSLLLRDRANYGYTF. The full variable domain, with the rest looked up from reference TRBV5-4 and TRBJ1-2, is ETGVTQSPTHLIKTRGQQVTLRCSSQSGHNTVSWYQQALGQGPQFIFQYYREEENGRGNFPPRFSGLQFPNYSSELNVNALELDDSALYLCASSLLLRDRANYGYTFGSGTRLTVV.

The chain is built from TRBV10-1 and TRBJ2-1; tentatively, D is TRBD2 (6 bases). The CDR3 runs 16 residues. Trimming pared 5 bases from V and 6 bases from J, leaving 20 bases between. Germline loops: CDR1 WNHNN, CDR2 SYGVQD (reference sequence). CDR3 DNA sequence: TGCGCCAGCAGTCTTTTAGCGGAGGCCGTCGGCAATGAGCAGTTCTTC. It encodes CASSLLAEAVGNEQFF.

This clonotype appeared a few times. J is TRBJ2-1 and V is TRBV12-3 or TRBV12-4, with 9 bases aligning to TRBD1. Unmatched junction bases numbered 12, after V lost 7 bases and J lost 8 bases. The CDR3 spans 15 residues. The CDR3 DNA reads TGTGCCAGCAACTCTGGGACAGGGTTTTACGATGAGCAGTTCTTC. This codes for CASNSGTGFYDEQFF.

A few counts support this clonotype. It may be a read error: a sequence one base away is much more abundant. The rearrangement joins TRBV12-3 or TRBV12-4 to TRBJ1-5; 11 positions agree with TRBD1. This CDR3 region has 16 residues. V dropped 4 bases and J dropped 5; count of bases not matched to a gene: 7. The CDR3 reads CASSSGAGQGDQPQHF. CDR3 in DNA: TGTGCCAGCAGTTCTGGGGCGGGACAGGGGGATCAGCCCCAGCATTTT.